The clone carrying this TCR beta chain was recorded at least ten times. As yet, its antigen is unknown. V gave up 1 base and J gave up 0 bases, with 18 bases separating them. CDR1 and CDR2 from the germline V gene are SQVTM and ANQGSEA. The CDR3 spans 17 residues. Construction of TCR beta libraries was performed using quantitative 5'-RACE with molecular barcodes. TCRdb used MiXCR to reprocess the 5' RACE reads, holding one entry per CDR3 protein. The sample lists fewer than 150,000 distinct CDR3 sequences, 5.5% to 7.5% occurring once. The entry originates in a study of CD8 T cells in ankylosing spondylitis. Study results and limitations: Certain motif variants had earlier appeared in reactive arthritis synovial fluid and blood. Researchers report that disease-linked clones proved CD8+ and relatively rare in peripheral blood.

The chain employs TRBV29-1 and TRBJ1-1; tentative D call: TRBD1 (5 bases). This TCR was sampled from a female donor with ankylosing spondylitis or in good health (not recorded which). Sequenced sample: blood, either unsorted or a sorted T cell fraction (not recorded which). CDR3 protein: CSVEVGSQGSVNTEAFF. DNA of the CDR3: TGCAGCGTTGAAGTTGGCTCGCAGGGCTCGGTGAACACTGAAGCTTTCTTT. Full variable domain (rest looked up from reference TRBV29-1 and TRBJ1-1): SAVISQKPSRDICQRGTSLTIQCQVDSQVTMMFWYRQQPGQSLTLIATANQGSEATYESGFVIDKFPISRPNLTFSTLTVSNMSPEDSSIYLCSVEVGSQGSVNTEAFFGQGTRLTVV.